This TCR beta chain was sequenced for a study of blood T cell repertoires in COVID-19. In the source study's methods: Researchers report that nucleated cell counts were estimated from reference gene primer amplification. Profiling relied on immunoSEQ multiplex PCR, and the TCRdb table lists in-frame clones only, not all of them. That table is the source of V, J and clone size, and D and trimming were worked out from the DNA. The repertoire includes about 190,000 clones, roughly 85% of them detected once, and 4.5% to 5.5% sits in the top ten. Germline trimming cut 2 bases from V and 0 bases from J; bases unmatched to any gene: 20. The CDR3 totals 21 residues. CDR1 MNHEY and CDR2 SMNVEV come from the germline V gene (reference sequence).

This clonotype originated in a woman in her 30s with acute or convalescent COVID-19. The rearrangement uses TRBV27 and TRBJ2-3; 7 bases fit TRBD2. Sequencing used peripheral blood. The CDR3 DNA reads TGTGCCAGCAGTTTAGGACCCCTGGTTAGCGGGCGTAGATCTAGCACAGATACGCAGTATTTT. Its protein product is CASSLGPLVSGRRSSTDTQYF.